This TCR beta chain was identified in a study of beta chain features in type 1 diabetes. Study at large: Cell yields, gender and age were comparable in patients and healthy donors.

Germline loops: CDR1 SQVTM, CDR2 ANQGSEA. The germline V and J ends were trimmed by 3 bases and 1 base, with 6 bases remaining between them. The CDR3 spans 12 residues. This clone was observed a few times. Its antigen is unknown. Reverse transcribing all isolated RNA meant expressed TCRB transcripts were sequenced. Clones were sequenced by immunoSEQ multiplex PCR, and TCRdb holds only the in-frame ones, with some missing. The table has roughly 330,000 clones, approximately 13% seen once. Study outcomes and limitations: All four CD4+ subsets from Type 1 diabetes patients carried moderately but significantly shorter TCRB CDR3s.

The chain uses TRBV29-1 and TRBJ1-2, with D tentatively TRBD1 (5 bases). The source of this sequence is a woman younger than 30 with type 1 diabetes. The sequenced sample consisted of naive CD4+ T cells from blood. The CDR3 DNA sequence: TGCAGCGTTGAGCAGGGTAACTATGGCTACACCTTC. Protein product: CSVEQGNYGYTF. Looking up the rest from reference TRBV29-1 and TRBJ1-2 gives the full variable domain: SAVISQKPSRDICQRGTSLTIQCQVDSQVTMMFWYRQQPGQSLTLIATANQGSEATYESGFVIDKFPISRPNLTFSTLTVSNMSPEDSSIYLCSVEQGNYGYTFGSGTRLTVV.